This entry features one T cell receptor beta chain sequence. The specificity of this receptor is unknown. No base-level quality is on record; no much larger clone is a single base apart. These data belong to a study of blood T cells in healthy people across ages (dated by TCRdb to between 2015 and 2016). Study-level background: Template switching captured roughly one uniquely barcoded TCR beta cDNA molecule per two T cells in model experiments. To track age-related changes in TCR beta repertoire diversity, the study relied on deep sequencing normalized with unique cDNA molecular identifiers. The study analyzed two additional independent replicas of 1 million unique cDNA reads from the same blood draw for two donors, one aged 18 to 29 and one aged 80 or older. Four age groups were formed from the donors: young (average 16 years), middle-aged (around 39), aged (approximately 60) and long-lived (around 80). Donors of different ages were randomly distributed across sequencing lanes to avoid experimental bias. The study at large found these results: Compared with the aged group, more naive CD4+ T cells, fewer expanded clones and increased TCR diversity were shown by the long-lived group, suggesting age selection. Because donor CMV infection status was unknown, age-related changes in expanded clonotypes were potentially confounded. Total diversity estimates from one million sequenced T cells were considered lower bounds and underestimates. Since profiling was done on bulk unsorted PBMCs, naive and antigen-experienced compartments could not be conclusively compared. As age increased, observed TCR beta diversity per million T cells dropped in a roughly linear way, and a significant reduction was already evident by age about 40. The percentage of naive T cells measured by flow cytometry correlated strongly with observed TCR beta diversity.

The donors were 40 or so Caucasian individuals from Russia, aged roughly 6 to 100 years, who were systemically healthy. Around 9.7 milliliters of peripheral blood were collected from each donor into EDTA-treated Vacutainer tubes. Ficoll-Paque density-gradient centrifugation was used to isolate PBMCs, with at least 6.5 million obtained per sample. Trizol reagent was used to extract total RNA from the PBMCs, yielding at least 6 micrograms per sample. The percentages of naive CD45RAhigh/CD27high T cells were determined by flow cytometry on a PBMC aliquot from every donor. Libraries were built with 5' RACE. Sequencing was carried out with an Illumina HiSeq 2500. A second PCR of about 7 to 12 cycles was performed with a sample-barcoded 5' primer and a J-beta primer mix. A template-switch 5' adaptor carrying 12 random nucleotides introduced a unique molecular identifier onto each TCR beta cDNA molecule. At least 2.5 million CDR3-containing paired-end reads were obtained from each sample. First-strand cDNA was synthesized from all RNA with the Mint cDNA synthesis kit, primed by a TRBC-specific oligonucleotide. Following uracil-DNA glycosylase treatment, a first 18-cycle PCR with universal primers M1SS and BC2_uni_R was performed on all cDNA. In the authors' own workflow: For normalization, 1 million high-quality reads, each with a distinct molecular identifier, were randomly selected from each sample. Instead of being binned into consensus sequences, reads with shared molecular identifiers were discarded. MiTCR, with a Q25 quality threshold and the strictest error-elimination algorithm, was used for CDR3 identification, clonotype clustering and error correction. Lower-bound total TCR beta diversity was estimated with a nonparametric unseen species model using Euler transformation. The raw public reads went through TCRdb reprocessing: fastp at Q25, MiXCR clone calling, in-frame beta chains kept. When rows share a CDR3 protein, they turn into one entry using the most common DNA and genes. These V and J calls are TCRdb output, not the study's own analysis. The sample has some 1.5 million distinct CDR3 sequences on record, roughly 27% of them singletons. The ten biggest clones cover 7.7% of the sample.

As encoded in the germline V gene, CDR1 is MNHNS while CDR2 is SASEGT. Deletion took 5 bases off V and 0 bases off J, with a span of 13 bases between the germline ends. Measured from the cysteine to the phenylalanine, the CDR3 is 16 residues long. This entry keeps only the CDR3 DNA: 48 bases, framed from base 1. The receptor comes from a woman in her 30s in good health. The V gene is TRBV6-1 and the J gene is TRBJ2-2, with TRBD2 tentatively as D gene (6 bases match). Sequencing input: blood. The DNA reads TGTGCCAGCAGTCGACGGGGGACGACGAACACCGGGGAGCTGTTTTTT. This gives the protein CASSRRGTTNTGELFF.